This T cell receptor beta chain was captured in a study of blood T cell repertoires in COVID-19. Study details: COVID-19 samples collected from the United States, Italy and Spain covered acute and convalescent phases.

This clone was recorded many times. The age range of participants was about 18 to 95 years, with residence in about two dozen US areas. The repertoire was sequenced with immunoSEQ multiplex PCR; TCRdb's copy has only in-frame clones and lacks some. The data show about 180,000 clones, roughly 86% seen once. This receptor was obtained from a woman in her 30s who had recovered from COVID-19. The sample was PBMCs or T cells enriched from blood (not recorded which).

CDR3 DNA sequence: TGTGCCAGCAGTTTAACCACAGGAACGGATACGCAGTATTTT. Translating gives CASSLTTGTDTQYF. The V and J genes are TRBV28 and TRBJ2-3, with D tentatively TRBD1 (5 bases). Looked up from germline, CDR1 is MDHEN and CDR2 is SYDVKM. The CDR3 loop spans 14 amino acids. V was clipped by 2 bases and J by 6 bases, with 12 bases between them.